The clone carrying this T cell receptor (beta chain) was seen at least ten times. Antigen: not known. This sample is part of a study of CD8 T cells in ankylosing spondylitis. TCRdb re-called the 5' RACE reads through MiXCR, storing one row per CDR3 protein. The sample has over 130,000 distinct CDR3 sequences, approximately 44% seen once; the top ten hold about 16%. Regarding the study as a whole: Previous work reported some of these motif variants in the synovial fluid and blood of reactive arthritis. Disease-associated clones were reportedly significantly overrepresented in matched ankylosing spondylitis synovial fluid. Clones that were linked to disease were CD8+ and were relatively rare in peripheral blood. Roughly eight highly homologous variants made up a TCR beta motif that seemed to typify ankylosing spondylitis blood.

Trimming cost V 7 bases and J 6 bases, with 10 bases left between them. This CDR3 comprises 11 residues. The sample consisted of synovial fluid, either unsorted or a sorted T cell fraction (not recorded which). The chain couples TRBV12-3 or TRBV12-4 to TRBJ2-7; a weak D match, TRBD2 (5 bases). This sequence was found in a male donor with ankylosing spondylitis. The chain's CDR3 is CASKLGLEQYF. CDR3 nucleotides: TGTGCCAGCAAACTAGGCCTCGAGCAGTACTTC.